These T cell receptor beta chains were read from a single sample in a study of T-cell memory formation after mild COVID-19. TCRdb re-called the 5' RACE reads with MiXCR, one entry per CDR3 protein. This sample has 350,000 or so distinct CDR3 sequences, with over 20% found just once. The sample comprised PBMCs or a T cell subset sorted from them (not recorded which). These receptors were obtained from an adult woman who had mild COVID-19 (a few samples of this study predate the infection). Cell type and time point are not known. Both conserved end residues are part of each CDR3. The D gene is left open where the match is weak. Size values are once, few and many counts, or a class for expanded clones, and some rows have none.

J gene,D gene,clone size,V gene,CDR3 protein,CDR3 DNA
TRBJ2-7,.,.,TRBV20-1,CSANGVHEQYF,TGCAGTGCTAATGGGGTCCACGAGCAGTACTTC
TRBJ2-7,TRBD1,.,TRBV30,CAWRPGQGRKEQYF,TGTGCCTGGAGACCGGGACAGGGACGAAAGGAGCAGTACTTC
TRBJ1-6,TRBD1,many,TRBV27,CASSNHRGYLGSPLHF,TGTGCCAGCAGCAACCACAGGGGGTATTTAGGTTCACCCCTCCACTTT
TRBJ2-3,TRBD1,.,TRBV6-1,CASSEMGQGADTQYF,TGTGCCAGCAGTGAAATGGGACAGGGAGCAGATACGCAGTATTTT
TRBJ2-1,.,few,TRBV11-3,CASSTRERVTTGEQFF,TGTGCCAGCTCGACAAGGGAGCGGGTAACTACCGGTGAGCAGTTCTTC
TRBJ2-7,TRBD1,.,TRBV24-1,CATSDSPGDRSYEQYF,TGTGCCACCAGTGATTCCCCAGGGGACAGATCCTACGAGCAGTACTTC
TRBJ1-2,.,few,TRBV24-1,CATSDFLNYGYTF,TGTGCCACCAGTGATTTCCTCAACTATGGCTACACCTTC
TRBJ2-7,TRBD2,.,TRBV7-3,CASSFGTSGGPPYEQYF,TGTGCCAGCAGCTTTGGGACTAGCGGGGGGCCTCCCTACGAGCAGTACTTC
TRBJ2-3,.,.,TRBV20-1,CSARTAGVEGTQYF,TGCAGTGCTAGAACGGCTGGAGTAGAGGGTACGCAGTATTTT
TRBJ2-3,.,.,TRBV12-3/TRBV12-4,CASSEAYTDTQYF,TGTGCCAGCAGTGAAGCTTACACAGATACGCAGTATTTT
TRBJ2-5,.,few,TRBV29-1,CSVVEGTQYF,TGCAGCGTTGTTGAGGGAACCCAGTACTTC
TRBJ2-7,.,many,TRBV7-9,CASSLAGPPEQYF,TGTGCCAGCAGCTTAGCGGGGCCACCCGAGCAGTACTTC
TRBJ1-1,.,.,TRBV4-3,CASSQDHWGNTEAFF,TGCGCCAGCAGCCAAGATCACTGGGGGAACACTGAAGCTTTCTTT
TRBJ1-3,.,few,TRBV5-1,CASSLASTASSGNTIYF,TGCGCCAGCAGCTTGGCCTCTACAGCGTCCTCTGGAAACACCATATATTTT
TRBJ1-2,.,.,TRBV7-9,CASSSAIHGYTF,TGTGCCAGCAGCTCCGCAATACATGGCTACACCTTC
TRBJ2-3,.,.,TRBV4-2,CASSLDPPLPSVREEDTQYF,TGTGCCAGCAGCCTAGATCCACCCCTCCCCAGCGTCCGAGAGGAAGATACGCAGTATTTT
TRBJ2-7,TRBD2,.,TRBV10-3,CAISTSGGALGEQYF,TGTGCCATCAGTACTAGCGGGGGGGCCCTAGGCGAGCAGTACTTC
TRBJ1-4,.,.,TRBV6-2/TRBV6-3,CASSLFGDEKLFF,TGTGCCAGCAGCCTCTTCGGGGATGAAAAACTGTTTTTT
TRBJ2-7,.,.,TRBV4-3,CASSPSGTSSYEQYF,TGCGCCAGCAGCCCGAGTGGGACATCAAGCTACGAGCAGTACTTC
TRBJ2-1,TRBD2,few,TRBV13,CASSTQPGLAGDLSYNEQFF,TGTGCCAGCAGCACACAACCGGGACTAGCGGGAGATTTATCCTACAATGAGCAGTTCTTC
TRBJ1-2,.,.,TRBV15,CATSRDTMSLGYTF,TGTGCCACCAGCAGAGATACTATGAGCCTGGGCTACACCTTC
TRBJ2-7,.,.,TRBV27,CASSFNHRYEQYF,TGTGCCAGCAGTTTTAACCACAGATACGAGCAGTACTTC
TRBJ2-5,TRBD2,.,TRBV7-2,CASSLSGGVSETQYF,TGTGCCAGCAGCTTAAGCGGGGGGGTGTCAGAGACCCAGTACTTC
TRBJ2-7,.,few,TRBV29-1,CSVEKSYEQYF,TGCAGCGTTGAAAAAAGCTACGAGCAGTACTTC
TRBJ1-1,.,many,TRBV20-1,CSADVGKGRTEAFF,TGCAGTGCAGACGTGGGGAAGGGACGGACTGAAGCTTTCTTT
TRBJ2-7,.,.,TRBV6-6,CASRSTGAPYEQYF,TGTGCCAGCAGATCGACAGGAGCACCCTACGAGCAGTACTTC
TRBJ1-1,.,.,TRBV6-5,CASSQKKTAEAFF,TGTGCCAGCAGTCAAAAAAAGACCGCTGAAGCTTTCTTT
TRBJ2-1,TRBD2,few,TRBV18,CASSPPILAATYNEQFF,TGTGCCAGCTCACCACCGATCCTAGCGGCGACCTACAATGAGCAGTTCTTC
TRBJ2-4,.,once,TRBV13,CASRARVANKNIQYF,TGTGCCAGCAGGGCGAGGGTCGCTAACAAAAACATTCAGTACTTC
TRBJ2-7,.,few,TRBV7-9,CASSPPGTAYEQYF,TGTGCCAGCAGCCCGCCGGGGACTGCCTACGAGCAGTACTTC
TRBJ1-5,.,.,TRBV4-1,CASSAKGSNQPQHF,TGCGCCAGCAGTGCGAAGGGGAGCAATCAGCCCCAGCATTTT
TRBJ2-1,.,few,TRBV5-1,CASSLEAPARRPWEQFF,TGCGCCAGCAGCTTGGAGGCACCAGCCCGGAGGCCCTGGGAGCAGTTCTTC